These 15 T cell receptor beta chains share one sample of origin, sequenced in a study of blood T cell repertoires in COVID-19. Clones were read by immunoSEQ multiplex PCR, and TCRdb kept only the in-frame ones, dropping some. This table has about 59,000 clones, about 83% appearing once. The specimen was peripheral blood. These receptors came from a woman aged 80 or over with acute or convalescent COVID-19.

V usage is TRBV6-5 and J usage is TRBJ2-7; possible D gene TRBD2, 6 bases. V dropped 7 bases and J dropped 3 bases, with 16 bases sitting between them. The CDR3 length is 14 residues. CDR1 is MNHEY, CDR2 SVGAGI, per germline. The CDR3 loop is CASTEGFRVYEQYF. The CDR3 nucleotides read TGTGCCAGCACGGAGGGATTTAGAGTCTACGAGCAGTACTTC.

This clone was observed a handful of times. This chain uses TRBV27 with TRBJ2-1, with D maybe TRBD2 (7 bases). Trimming cost V 4 bases and J 4 bases, with 17 bases left between them. Germline lookup yields CDR1 MNHEY and CDR2 SMNVEV (reference sequence). This CDR3 region has 16 residues. CDR3: CASSSSLGGPYNEQFF. Here the CDR3 DNA reads TGTGCCAGCAGTTCTAGTCTGGGGGGGCCTTACAATGAGCAGTTCTTC.

The J gene is TRBJ2-3, the V gene TRBV7-2; TRBD2 agrees at 7 bases. Trimming at V came to 3 bases and at J to 3 bases, leaving 6 bases not matched to a gene. The CDR3 runs 15 residues. The germline gives CDR1 SGHTA, CDR2 FQGNSA. For the CDR3, the DNA is TGTGCCAGCAGCTTCAGAGCGGGGAGAACAGATACGCAGTATTTT. Translation gives CASSFRAGRTDTQYF. The entire variable domain, with the rest obtained from reference TRBV7-2 and TRBJ2-3, is as follows: GAGVSQSPSNKVTEKGKDVELRCDPISGHTALYWYRQSLGQGLEFLIYFQGNSAPDKSGLPSDRFSAERTGGSVSTLTIQRTQQEDSAVYLCASSFRAGRTDTQYFGPGTRLTVL.

CDR3 region: CASGNSGTSGSNEQFF. DNA of the CDR3: TGCGCCAGCGGAAATTCCGGGACTAGCGGGAGTAATGAGCAGTTCTTC. The chain is built from TRBV10-1 and TRBJ2-1; 14 nucleotides agree with TRBD2. The V gene's germline CDR1 is WNHNN and CDR2 SYGVQD (reference sequence). This CDR3 has 16 amino acids. The V gene end was trimmed by 8 bases and the J gene end by 7 bases; junction bases not matched to a gene: 10.

The rearrangement links TRBV4-1 to TRBJ2-7; D is unclear. Germline values: CDR1 MGHRA, CDR2 YSYEKL. Trimming removed 0 bases at V and 6 bases at J, with 15 bases between. This CDR3 is built from 15 residues. The chain's CDR3 is CASSQESYNLGEQYF. CDR3 in DNA: TGCGCCAGCAGCCAAGAGTCGTACAACCTAGGCGAGCAGTACTTC.

The rearrangement links TRBV19 to TRBJ1-1; D remains unclear. Per germline, CDR1 LNHDA and CDR2 SQIVND (reference sequence). This CDR3 has 14 amino acids. The V and J ends lost 5 bases and 0 bases respectively, with 10 bases between them. Here the CDR3 DNA reads TGTGCCAGTAGTGCGGGGTTCATGAACACTGAAGCTTTCTTT. Its translation: CASSAGFMNTEAFF.

This sequence joins TRBV19 and TRBJ2-4; D remains unclear. The CDR3 has 17 amino acids. CDR1 is LNHDA, CDR2 SQIVND, per germline (reference sequence). Trimming cost V 9 bases and J 0 bases, with 21 bases left between them. CDR3 protein: CASTPRGLPLAKNIQYF. The CDR3 coding sequence is TGTGCCAGCACCCCCCGTGGGCTTCCCTTAGCCAAAAACATTCAGTACTTC.

The chain joins TRBV7-9 to TRBJ1-6; D perhaps matches TRBD1 (5 bases). The CDR3 is 13 residues long. Trimming removed 3 bases from V and 7 bases from J, with 7 bases in between. Germline V gene data show CDR1 as SEHNR and CDR2 as FQNEAQ (reference sequence). The CDR3 DNA is TGTGCCAGCAGCTTCGGGGGGAATTCACCCCTCCACTTT. Residues: CASSFGGNSPLHF.

V usage is TRBV9 and J usage is TRBJ2-7; maybe TRBD2 (5 bases). This CDR3 comprises 14 residues. V lost 2 bases and J lost 3, with 12 bases in between. Germline V lookup: CDR1 SGDLS, CDR2 YYNGEE. DNA for the CDR3: TGTGCCAGCAGCGTCGGCGGGTTAAACTACGAGCAGTACTTC. Its protein is CASSVGGLNYEQYF. Drawing the rest from reference TRBV9 and TRBJ2-7, the complete variable domain is DSGVTQTPKHLITATGQRVTLRCSPRSGDLSVYWYQQSLDQGLQFLIQYYNGEERAKGNILERFSAQQFPDLHSELNLSSLELGDSALYFCASSVGGLNYEQYFGPGTRLTVT.

The V gene is TRBV27, the J gene TRBJ2-1; D unclear. V was pared by 3 bases and J by 4 bases, with 4 bases between. CDR1 and CDR2 (germline): MNHEY, SMNVEV (reference sequence). The CDR3 loop spans 12 amino acids. This CDR3 reads CASSFRYNEQFF. CDR3 bases: TGTGCCAGCAGTTTCAGGTACAATGAGCAGTTCTTC.

The genes are TRBV7-3 and TRBJ2-7, with 11 bases identical to TRBD2. CDR1 is SGHTA, CDR2 FQGTGA, per germline. V shed 5 bases and J 1 base; nucleotides not matched to a gene: 4. This CDR3 spans 15 amino acids. The CDR3 region has the DNA TGTGCCAGCAGCCCTACTAGCGGGGGATCCTACGAGCAGTACTTC. Its translation is CASSPTSGGSYEQYF.

The chain carries TRBV7-2 and TRBJ2-7; 10 bases line up with TRBD1. V shed 4 bases, J shed 7 bases, and the junction held 1 base outside the gene matches. The CDR3 spans 12 residues. Germline assignment: CDR1 SGHTA and CDR2 FQGNSA. This CDR3 is CASSWTGGEQYF. The CDR3, as DNA: TGTGCCAGCAGCTGGACAGGGGGTGAGCAGTACTTC. The variable domain in full, with the rest retrieved from reference TRBV7-2 and TRBJ2-7, is GAGVSQSPSNKVTEKGKDVELRCDPISGHTALYWYRQSLGQGLEFLIYFQGNSAPDKSGLPSDRFSAERTGGSVSTLTIQRTQQEDSAVYLCASSWTGGEQYFGPGTRLTVT.

In this sample, this clone turned up a few times. The chain joins TRBV30 to TRBJ1-5; 7 bases are a match to TRBD1. With V trimmed by 2 bases and J by 0 bases, 10 bases remained unmatched. The CDR3 sequence is 17 residues long. CDR1 is GTSNPN and CDR2 is SVGIG in the germline V gene (reference sequence). CDR3 sequence: CAWSHRGGFYSNQPQHF. The CDR3 DNA follows: TGTGCCTGGAGTCACAGGGGCGGGTTTTATAGCAATCAGCCCCAGCATTTT.

This chain joins TRBV4-3 and TRBJ1-2; D perhaps matches TRBD1 (5 bases). The germline CDR1 and CDR2 sequences are LGHNA and YSLEER. The V end lost 0 bases, the J end lost 3 bases, and 8 bases lay between the germline ends. The CDR3 length is 14 residues. The CDR3 is CASSQDMTDYGYTF. CDR3 bases: TGCGCCAGCAGCCAAGATATGACAGACTATGGCTACACCTTC.

This chain connects TRBV5-1 to TRBJ1-6; D gene ambiguous. V dropped 4 bases and J dropped 5 bases, with 10 bases sitting between them. Germline CDR1 is SGHRS and CDR2 is YFSETQ. The CDR3 sequence is 14 residues long. CDR3 coding DNA: TGCGCCAGCAGCCCCCCCGCAGATAATTCACCCCTCCACTTT. Translating it yields CASSPPADNSPLHF.